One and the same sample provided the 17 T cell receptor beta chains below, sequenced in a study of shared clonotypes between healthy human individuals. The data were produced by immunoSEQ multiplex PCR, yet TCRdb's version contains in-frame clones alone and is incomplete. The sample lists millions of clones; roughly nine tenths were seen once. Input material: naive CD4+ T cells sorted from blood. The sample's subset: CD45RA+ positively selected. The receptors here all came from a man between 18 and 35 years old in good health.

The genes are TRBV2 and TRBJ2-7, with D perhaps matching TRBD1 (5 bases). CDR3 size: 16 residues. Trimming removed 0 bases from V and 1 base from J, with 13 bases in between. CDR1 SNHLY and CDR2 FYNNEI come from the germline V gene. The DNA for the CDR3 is TGTGCCAGCAGTGAAGCGCCCAACAGGATTTCCTACGAGCAGTACTTC. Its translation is CASSEAPNRISYEQYF.

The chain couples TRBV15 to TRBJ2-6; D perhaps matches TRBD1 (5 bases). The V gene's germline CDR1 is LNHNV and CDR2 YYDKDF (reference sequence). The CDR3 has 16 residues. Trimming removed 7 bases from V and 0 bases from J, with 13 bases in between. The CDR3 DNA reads TGTGCCACCACCCAGGGTCCAGACTCTGGGGCCAACGTCCTGACTTTC. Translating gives CATTQGPDSGANVLTF.

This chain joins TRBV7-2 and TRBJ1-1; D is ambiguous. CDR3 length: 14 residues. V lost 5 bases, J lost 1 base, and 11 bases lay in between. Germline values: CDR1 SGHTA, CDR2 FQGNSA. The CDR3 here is CASSHRTGNTEAFF. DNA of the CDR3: TGTGCCAGCAGCCATCGTACGGGGAACACTGAAGCTTTCTTT.

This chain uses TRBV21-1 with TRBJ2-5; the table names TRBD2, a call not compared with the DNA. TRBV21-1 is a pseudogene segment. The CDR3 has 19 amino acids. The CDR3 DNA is TGTGCCAGCAGCAAAAGTTGGACTAGCGGGAGGCAGTACCAAGAGACCCAGTACTTC. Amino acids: CASSKSWTSGRQYQETQYF.

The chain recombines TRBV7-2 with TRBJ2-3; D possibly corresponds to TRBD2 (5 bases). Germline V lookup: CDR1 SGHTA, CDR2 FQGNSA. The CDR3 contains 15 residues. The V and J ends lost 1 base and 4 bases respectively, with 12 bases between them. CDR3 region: CASSLGLSGSDTQYF. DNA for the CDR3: TGTGCCAGCAGCTTAGGGTTGTCGGGATCAGATACGCAGTATTTT.

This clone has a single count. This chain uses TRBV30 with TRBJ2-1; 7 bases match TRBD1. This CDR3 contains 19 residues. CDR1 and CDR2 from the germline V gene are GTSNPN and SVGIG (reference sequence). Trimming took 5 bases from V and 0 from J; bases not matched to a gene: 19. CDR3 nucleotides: TGTGCCTGGGAACAGGGGCTCGGTCTCCTTCAGAGCTCCTACAATGAGCAGTTCTTC. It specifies CAWEQGLGLLQSSYNEQFF.

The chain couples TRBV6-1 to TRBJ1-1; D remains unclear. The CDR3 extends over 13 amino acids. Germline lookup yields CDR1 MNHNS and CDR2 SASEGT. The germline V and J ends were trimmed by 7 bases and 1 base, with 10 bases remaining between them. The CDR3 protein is CASKYEGNTEAFF. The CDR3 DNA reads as TGTGCCAGCAAGTACGAGGGGAACACTGAAGCTTTCTTT.

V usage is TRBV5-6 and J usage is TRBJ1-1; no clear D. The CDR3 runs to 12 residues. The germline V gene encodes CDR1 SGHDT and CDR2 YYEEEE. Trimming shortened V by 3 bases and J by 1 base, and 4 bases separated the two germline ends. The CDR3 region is CASSYRNTEAFF. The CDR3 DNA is TGTGCCAGCAGCTACAGGAACACTGAAGCTTTCTTT.

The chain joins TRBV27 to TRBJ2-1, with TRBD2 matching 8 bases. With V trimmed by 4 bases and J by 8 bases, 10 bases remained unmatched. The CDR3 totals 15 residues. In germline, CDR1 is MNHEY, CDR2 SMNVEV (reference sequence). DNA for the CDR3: TGTGCCAGCAGTTCACCGGGACTAGGTCATTATGAGCAGTTCTTC. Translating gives CASSSPGLGHYEQFF.

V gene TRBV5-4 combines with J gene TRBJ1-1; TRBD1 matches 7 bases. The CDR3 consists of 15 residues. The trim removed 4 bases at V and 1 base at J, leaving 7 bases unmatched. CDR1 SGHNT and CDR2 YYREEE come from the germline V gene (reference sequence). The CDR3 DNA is TGTGCCAGCAGCCCGGGGGGACAGAGGAACACTGAAGCTTTCTTT. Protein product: CASSPGGQRNTEAFF.

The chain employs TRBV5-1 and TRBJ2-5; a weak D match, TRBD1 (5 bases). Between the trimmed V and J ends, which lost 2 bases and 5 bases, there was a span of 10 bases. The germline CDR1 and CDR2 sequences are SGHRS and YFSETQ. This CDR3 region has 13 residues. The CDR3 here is CASSLDRSETQYF. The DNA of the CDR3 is TGCGCCAGCAGCTTAGACAGAAGCGAGACCCAGTACTTC.

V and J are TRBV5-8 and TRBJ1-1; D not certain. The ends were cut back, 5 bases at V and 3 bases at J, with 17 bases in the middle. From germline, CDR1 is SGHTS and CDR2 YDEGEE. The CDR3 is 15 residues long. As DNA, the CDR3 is TGTGCCAGCAGAATGAAAGGCGCGGGGTACACTGAAGCTTTCTTT. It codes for CASRMKGAGYTEAFF.

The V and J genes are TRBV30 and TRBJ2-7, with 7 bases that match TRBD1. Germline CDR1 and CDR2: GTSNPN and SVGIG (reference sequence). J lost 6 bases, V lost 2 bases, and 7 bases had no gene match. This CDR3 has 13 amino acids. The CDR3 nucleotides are TGTGCCTGGAGTCAAGACAGGGCGGGCGAGCAGTACTTC. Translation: CAWSQDRAGEQYF.

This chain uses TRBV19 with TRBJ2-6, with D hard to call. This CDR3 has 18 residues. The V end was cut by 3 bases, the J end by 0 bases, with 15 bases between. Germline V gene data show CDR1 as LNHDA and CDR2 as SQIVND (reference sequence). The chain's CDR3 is CASSMGWPPPSGANVLTF. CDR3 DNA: TGTGCCAGTAGTATGGGTTGGCCGCCACCCTCTGGGGCCAACGTCCTGACTTTC.

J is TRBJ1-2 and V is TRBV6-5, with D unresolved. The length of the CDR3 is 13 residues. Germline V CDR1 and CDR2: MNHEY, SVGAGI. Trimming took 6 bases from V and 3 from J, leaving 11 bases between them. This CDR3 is CASSVTRDYGYTF. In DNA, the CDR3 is TGTGCCAGCAGCGTGACGCGGGACTATGGCTACACCTTC.

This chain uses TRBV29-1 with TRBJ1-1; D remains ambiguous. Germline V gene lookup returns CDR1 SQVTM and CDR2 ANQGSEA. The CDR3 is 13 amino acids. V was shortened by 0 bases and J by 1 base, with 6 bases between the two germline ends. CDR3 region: CSVEDRPNTEAFF. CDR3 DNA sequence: TGCAGCGTTGAAGATCGACCGAACACTGAAGCTTTCTTT.

The CDR3 spells CASSLPPVGEQFF. The DNA of the CDR3 is TGTGCCAGCAGCTTGCCCCCGGTAGGCGAGCAGTTCTTC. The gene calls are TRBV7-9 and TRBJ2-1; D unresolved. The CDR3 has 13 residues. Trimming removed 3 bases at V and 10 bases at J, with 13 bases between. The V gene's germline CDR1 is SEHNR and CDR2 FQNEAQ (reference sequence). Supplemented by reference TRBV7-9 and TRBJ2-1, the full variable domain reads DTGVSQNPRHKITKRGQNVTFRCDPISEHNRLYWYRQTLGQGPEFLTYFQNEAQLEKSRLLSDRFSAERPKGSFSTLEIQRTEQGDSAMYLCASSLPPVGEQFFGPGTRLTVL.